The entry below gives a single TCR beta chain sequence along with its context. This sample was included in a study of control samples from healthy donors and cancer patients. TCRdb's table, derived via immunoSEQ multiplex PCR, lists solely in-frame clones and lacks some. The profile shows 120,000 to 150,000 clones, roughly nine tenths of them singletons. This TCR was recovered from a woman aged 25 to 39 in good health. The sample consisted of blood.

As DNA, the CDR3 is TGTGCCAGCAGCCCGCAGGGGGCTGGAGAGACCCAGTACTTC. This codes for CASSPQGAGETQYF. The chain couples TRBV5-4 to TRBJ2-5; 8 positions match TRBD1. V lost 4 bases to trimming and J lost 4 bases; unmatched junction nucleotides: 6. This CDR3 has 14 amino acids. Germline CDR1 reads SGHNT; CDR2 reads YYREEE (reference sequence).